This T cell receptor (beta chain) is drawn from a study of T cells in Graves' hyperthyroidism and ophthalmopathy. This clonotype appeared a few times. From RNA transcripts, TCR beta CDR3 regions were amplified. Primed by the HTBI set, a first-round RT-PCR was run on the TCR CDR3. TCRdb re-called the multiplex PCR reads through MiXCR, storing one row per CDR3 protein. The sample has approximately 510,000 distinct CDR3 sequences; less than 25% are singletons. The CDR3 spans 16 residues. J gave up 8 bases and V 2 bases, and 12 bases lay outside the gene matches. This sequence joins TRBV12-3 or TRBV12-4 and TRBJ2-4, with 7 bases identical to TRBD2. The sample comprised blood. This receptor was taken from a man younger than 30 with Graves' hyperthyroidism. The CDR3 protein is CASSLSSGGRGDIQYF. The CDR3 coding sequence is TGTGCCAGCAGTTTAAGCTCGGGGGGAAGAGGTGACATTCAGTACTTC.